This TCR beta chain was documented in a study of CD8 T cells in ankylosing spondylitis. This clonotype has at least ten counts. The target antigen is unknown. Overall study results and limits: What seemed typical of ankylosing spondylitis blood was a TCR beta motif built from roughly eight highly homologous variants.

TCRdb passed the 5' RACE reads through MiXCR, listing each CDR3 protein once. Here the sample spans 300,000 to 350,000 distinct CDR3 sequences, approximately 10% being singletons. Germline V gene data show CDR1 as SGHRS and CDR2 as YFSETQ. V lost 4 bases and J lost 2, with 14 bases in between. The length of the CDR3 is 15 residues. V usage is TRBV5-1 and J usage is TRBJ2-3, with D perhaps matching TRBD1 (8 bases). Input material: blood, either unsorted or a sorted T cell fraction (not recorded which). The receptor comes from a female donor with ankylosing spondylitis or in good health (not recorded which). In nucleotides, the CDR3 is TGCGCCAGCAGCGAGCGGGACAGGTACACAGATACGCAGTATTTT. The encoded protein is CASSERDRYTDTQYF.